This T cell receptor (beta chain) comes out of a study of cytotoxic CD8 clonotypes in ibrutinib-treated CLL. Trimming took 3 bases from V and 0 from J, leaving 15 bases between them. The CDR3 contains 17 residues. Germline assignment: CDR1 LNHDA and CDR2 SQIVND (reference sequence). Sequencing was performed with immunoSEQ multiplex PCR; in TCRdb, only in-frame clones are kept and a portion is missing. The sample records over 120,000 clones, approximately 81% being singletons. This clonotype was sampled from a human donor with chronic lymphocytic leukemia. The sequencing here drew on PBMCs, taken after 12 months of ibrutinib treatment. The genes are TRBV19 and TRBJ1-5; D gene uncertain. The DNA of the CDR3 is TGTGCCAGTAGTATGCAAGGCGGGGAGTATAGCAATCAGCCCCAGCATTTT. As protein: CASSMQGGEYSNQPQHF.